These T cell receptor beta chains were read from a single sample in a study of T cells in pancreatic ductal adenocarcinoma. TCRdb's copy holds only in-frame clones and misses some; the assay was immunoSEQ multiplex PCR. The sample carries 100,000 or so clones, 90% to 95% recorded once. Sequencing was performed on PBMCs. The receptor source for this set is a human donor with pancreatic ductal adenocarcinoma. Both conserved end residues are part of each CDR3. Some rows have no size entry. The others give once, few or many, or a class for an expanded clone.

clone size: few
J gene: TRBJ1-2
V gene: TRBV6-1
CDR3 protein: CASTGPGQGTGYTF

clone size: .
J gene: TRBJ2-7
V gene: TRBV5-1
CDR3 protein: CASSLAGTGSYEQYF

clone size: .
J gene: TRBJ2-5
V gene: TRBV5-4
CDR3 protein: CASSSRQQETQYF

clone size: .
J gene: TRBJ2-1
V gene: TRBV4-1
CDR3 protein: CASALTFTSSYNEQFF

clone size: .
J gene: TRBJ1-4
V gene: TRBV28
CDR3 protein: CASSLGQQNEKLFF

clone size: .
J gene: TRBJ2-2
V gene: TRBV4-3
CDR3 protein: CASSQNPGQGNTGELFF

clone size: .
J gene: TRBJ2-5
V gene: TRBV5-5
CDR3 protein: CASTLPDSWETQYF

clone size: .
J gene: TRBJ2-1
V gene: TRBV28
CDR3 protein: CASSLEGRSYNEQFF

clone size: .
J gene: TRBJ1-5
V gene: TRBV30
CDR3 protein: CAWDRDNQPQHF

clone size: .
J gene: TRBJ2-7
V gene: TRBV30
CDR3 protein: CAWSANGFDGQYF

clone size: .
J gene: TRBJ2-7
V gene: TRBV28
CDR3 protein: CASSSLGQANYEQYF

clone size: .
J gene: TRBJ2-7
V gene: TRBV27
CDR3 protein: CASSTPVSGTYEQYF

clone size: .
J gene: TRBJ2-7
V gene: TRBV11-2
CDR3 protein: CASSSWTSGRYSYEQYF

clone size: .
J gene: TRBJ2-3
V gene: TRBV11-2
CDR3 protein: CASSLARGTLTDTQYF

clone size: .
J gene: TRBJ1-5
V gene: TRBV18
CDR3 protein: CASSPGATGSNQPQHF

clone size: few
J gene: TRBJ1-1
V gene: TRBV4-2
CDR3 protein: CASSQEGGITEAFF

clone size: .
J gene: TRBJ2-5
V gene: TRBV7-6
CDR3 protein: CASSAGTGFRETQYF

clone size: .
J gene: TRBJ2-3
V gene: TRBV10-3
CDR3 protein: CAIRDSAASTDTQYF

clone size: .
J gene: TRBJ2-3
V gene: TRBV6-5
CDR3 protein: CASSYGGGLTDTQYF

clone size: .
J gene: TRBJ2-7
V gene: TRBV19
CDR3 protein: CASSILGGSYEQYF

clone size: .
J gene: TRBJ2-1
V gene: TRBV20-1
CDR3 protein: CSASGSNEQFF

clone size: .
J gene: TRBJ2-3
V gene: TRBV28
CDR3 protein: CASSFRDTQYF

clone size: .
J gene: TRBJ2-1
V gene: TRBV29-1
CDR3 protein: CSVEEGTSGRGTQFF